This TCR beta chain was recorded in a study of CD8+CD57+ T cells in acquired aplastic anemia. For the study at large: Across the sorted CD4+ and CD8+ cells, DNA amounts averaged approximately 3.1 ug.

Sequencing was done on patients that had shown CD8+CD57+ cell expansion by flow cytometry. Among the patients, all had severe acquired aplastic anemia. This clonotype was seen just once. Trimming removed 3 bases from V and 5 bases from J; junction bases left unmatched: 15. Germline V gene sequence: CDR1 SGHVS, CDR2 FQNEAQ. This CDR3 is 18 amino acids long. CDR3 and TCR beta VDJ profiling relied on genomic DNA as the template. Via MiXCR, TCRdb re-called the reads, giving one row per CDR3 protein. The data hold 270,000 or so distinct CDR3 sequences, with approximately 79% observed a single time. This rearrangement joins TRBV7-8 to TRBJ2-5, with TRBD1 identical over 10 bases. What was sequenced was sorted CD4+, CD8+, or CD8+CD57+ T cells (not recorded which) from PBMCs. This receptor was obtained from a human donor with aplastic anemia. This chain's CDR3 is CASSFHPDGTGARETQYF. The CDR3, as DNA: TGTGCCAGCAGCTTTCATCCAGACGGGACAGGGGCTCGGGAGACCCAGTACTTC.